The 27 T cell receptor beta chains in this list originate from one sample, sequenced in a study of shared clonotypes between healthy human individuals. Only CD45RO-negative cells positively selected for CCR7 counted as naive CD8 cells, so terminally differentiated effector memory CD45RA+ cells were excluded. Produced via immunoSEQ multiplex PCR; TCRdb's table is partial and in-frame only. This sample has about 2.1 million clones, with 85% to 95% found just once. The sequenced material came from naive CD8+ T cells from PBMCs. The receptors derive from a man between 18 and 29 years old in good health. Some clones in this sample may be carry-over from other donors' samples.

The chain links TRBV5-1 to TRBJ2-4; 13 nucleotides line up with TRBD2. Trimming removed 0 bases from V and 3 bases from J; junction bases left unmatched: 12. The CDR3 contains 20 residues. Per the germline V gene, CDR1 is SGHRS and CDR2 is YFSETQ. CDR3 sequence: CASSLAPGLAGLGFKNIQYF. The CDR3, as DNA: TGCGCCAGCAGCTTGGCCCCGGGACTAGCGGGGTTAGGGTTCAAAAACATTCAGTACTTC.

In its sample, this clone was seen a few times. This rearrangement joins TRBV5-1 to TRBJ1-1; D gene uncertain. V was shortened by 4 bases and J by 7 bases, with 8 bases between the two germline ends. CDR1 SGHRS and CDR2 YFSETQ come from the germline V gene. This CDR3 has 11 amino acids. The CDR3 region is CASSPGIEAFF. As DNA, the CDR3 is TGCGCCAGCAGCCCGGGGATTGAAGCTTTCTTT.

The chain uses TRBV27 and TRBJ2-7; TRBD1 matches 10 bases. The CDR3 extends over 16 amino acids. CDR1 is MNHEY and CDR2 is SMNVEV in the germline V gene (reference sequence). V gave up 5 bases and J gave up 5 bases; unmatched junction bases: 12. The CDR3 region is CASSPTARDRGHEQYF. CDR3 in DNA: TGTGCCAGCAGTCCCACCGCCCGGGACAGGGGCCACGAGCAGTACTTC.

This chain connects TRBV5-4 to TRBJ2-5; D call uncertain. The CDR3 sequence is 14 residues long. Germline V gene sequence: CDR1 SGHNT, CDR2 YYREEE (reference sequence). Trimming pared 0 bases from V and 5 bases from J, leaving 11 bases between. The CDR3 protein is CASSLVQGLETQYF. The CDR3, as DNA: TGTGCCAGCAGCTTGGTTCAAGGGTTGGAGACCCAGTACTTC. The complete variable domain, with remaining parts taken from reference TRBV5-4 and TRBJ2-5, reads ETGVTQSPTHLIKTRGQQVTLRCSSQSGHNTVSWYQQALGQGPQFIFQYYREEENGRGNFPPRFSGLQFPNYSSELNVNALELDDSALYLCASSLVQGLETQYFGPGTRLLVL.

The gene calls are TRBV28 and TRBJ2-7; possible D gene TRBD1, 5 bases. This CDR3 region has 18 residues. CDR1 and CDR2 from the germline V gene are MDHEN and SYDVKM. V lost 3 bases, J lost 0 bases, and 21 bases lay in between. The DNA of the CDR3 is TGTGCCAGCAGTTTGACCCTGGTCCACAGGTTTCCCTCCTACGAGCAGTACTTC. Encoded protein: CASSLTLVHRFPSYEQYF.

V usage is TRBV7-9 and J usage is TRBJ2-7; 9 bases align to TRBD1. CDR1 is SEHNR, CDR2 FQNEAQ, per germline (reference sequence). After removal of 3 bases from V and 3 bases from J, the junction contained 3 bases not matched to a gene. The CDR3 covers 14 residues. This CDR3 reads CASSFWTGDYEQYF. The CDR3 region has the DNA TGTGCCAGCAGCTTTTGGACAGGGGACTACGAGCAGTACTTC.

The J gene is TRBJ2-7, the V gene TRBV5-8; tentative D call: TRBD2 (6 bases). The CDR3 is 13 residues long. The V end lost 1 base, the J end lost 6 bases, and 11 bases lay between the germline ends. Germline CDR1 is SGHTS and CDR2 is YDEGEE. The CDR3 loop reads CASSLSTEGEQYF. The CDR3 DNA follows: TGTGCCAGCAGCTTGTCCACGGAGGGCGAGCAGTACTTC.

The chain combines TRBV27 with TRBJ2-7, with 7 bases aligning to TRBD2. V lost 3 bases, J lost 5 bases, and 4 bases stayed unmatched. The CDR3 extends over 13 amino acids. Per the germline V gene, CDR1 is MNHEY and CDR2 is SMNVEV (reference sequence). CDR3 DNA sequence: TGTGCCAGCAGTTTTTCCAGCGGGAACGAGCAGTACTTC. It codes for CASSFSSGNEQYF.

The V and J genes are TRBV7-9 and TRBJ1-1; TRBD1 is a possible D gene (5 bases). Germline assignment: CDR1 SEHNR and CDR2 FQNEAQ (reference sequence). CDR3 length equals 16 residues. Trimming removed 1 base at V and 0 bases at J, with 12 bases between. The CDR3 spells CASSLVGVGMNTEAFF. CDR3 in DNA: TGTGCCAGCAGCTTAGTGGGGGTCGGAATGAACACTGAAGCTTTCTTT. The full variable domain, completed using reference TRBV7-9 and TRBJ1-1, is DTGVSQNPRHKITKRGQNVTFRCDPISEHNRLYWYRQTLGQGPEFLTYFQNEAQLEKSRLLSDRFSAERPKGSFSTLEIQRTEQGDSAMYLCASSLVGVGMNTEAFFGQGTRLTVV.

This sequence joins TRBV7-2 and TRBJ2-5, with 14 bases lining up with TRBD2. V was clipped by 5 bases and J by 1 base; unmatched bases: 12. The CDR3 totals 19 residues. CDR1 SGHTA and CDR2 FQGNSA come from the germline V gene. The CDR3 nucleotides read TGTGCCAGCAGCCCAAGGACTAGCGGGAGGTATCATCGCCAAGAGACCCAGTACTTC. Translation: CASSPRTSGRYHRQETQYF.

V is TRBV4-3 and J is TRBJ2-7; weak D call: TRBD1 (5 bases). V lost 3 bases and J 5 bases, leaving 20 bases between the germline ends. This CDR3 spans 16 amino acids. Germline V lookup: CDR1 LGHNA, CDR2 YSLEER. In nucleotides, the CDR3 is TGCGCCAGCAGCCAGGAAGGGGTGGGCTCCCACAACGAGCAGTACTTC. Translating it yields CASSQEGVGSHNEQYF.

This sequence joins TRBV7-7 and TRBJ2-5; D remains ambiguous. Trimming removed 5 bases from V and 1 base from J, with 11 bases in between. Germline assignment: CDR1 SSHAT and CDR2 FNYEAQ (reference sequence). The CDR3 is made up of 14 amino acids. The chain's CDR3 is CASSPYYGQETQYF. The DNA for the CDR3 is TGTGCCAGCAGCCCCTATTATGGCCAAGAGACCCAGTACTTC.

This chain uses TRBV6-4 with TRBJ2-4, with TRBD2 matching 8 bases. After removal of 7 bases from V and 5 bases from J, the junction contained 19 bases not matched to a gene. The CDR3 loop spans 18 amino acids. Germline CDR1 is MRHNA and CDR2 is SNTAGT. The DNA for the CDR3 is TGTGCCAGCACCAACGGAGTGGCTAGCGGGCCAGGGGAAAACATTCAGTACTTC. Protein: CASTNGVASGPGENIQYF.

V usage is TRBV4-3 and J usage is TRBJ2-7, with 7 positions matching TRBD1. Germline V gene sequence: CDR1 LGHNA, CDR2 YSLEER. Germline trimming cut 0 bases from V and 7 bases from J; bases unmatched to any gene: 9. This CDR3 spans 15 amino acids. The CDR3 sequence is CASSQEKGAVWEQYF. CDR3 nucleotide sequence: TGCGCCAGCAGCCAAGAAAAGGGGGCAGTGTGGGAGCAGTACTTC.

The chain employs TRBV4-2 and TRBJ1-2, with D maybe TRBD1 (6 bases). The CDR3 has 16 amino acids. Per germline, CDR1 LGHNA and CDR2 YNFKEQ. The V gene lost 0 bases and the J gene lost 3 bases, with 14 bases spanning the gap. The CDR3 is CASSQDRPRGDYGYTF. In DNA, the CDR3 is TGTGCCAGCAGCCAAGATCGTCCCAGGGGAGACTATGGCTACACCTTC.

This chain uses TRBV13 with TRBJ2-5; TRBD1 agrees at 7 bases. The CDR3 length is 14 residues. The germline V gene has CDR1 PRHDT and CDR2 FYEKMQ (reference sequence). The ends lost 5 bases at V and 4 bases at J; junction bases unmatched: 7. The CDR3, as DNA: TGTGCCAGCAGCGCCTCCGGGACAGCAGAGACCCAGTACTTC. Protein sequence: CASSASGTAETQYF.

The chain carries TRBV7-9 and TRBJ2-1, with TRBD2 identical over 9 bases. Germline V gives CDR1 SEHNR, CDR2 FQNEAQ (reference sequence). The CDR3 covers 19 residues. V lost 0 bases and J lost 2; bases outside the gene matches: 11. The CDR3 loop is CASSLASPFSGSPYNEQFF. The CDR3 coding sequence is TGTGCCAGCAGCTTAGCGTCCCCTTTTAGCGGGAGCCCCTACAATGAGCAGTTCTTC. The full variable domain, completed using reference TRBV7-9 and TRBJ2-1, is DTGVSQNPRHKITKRGQNVTFRCDPISEHNRLYWYRQTLGQGPEFLTYFQNEAQLEKSRLLSDRFSAERPKGSFSTLEIQRTEQGDSAMYLCASSLASPFSGSPYNEQFFGPGTRLTVL.

The V call is TRBV2, the J call TRBJ2-7, with 9 bases identical to TRBD1. Germline CDR1 and CDR2: SNHLY and FYNNEI. This CDR3 region has 16 residues. V lost 3 bases and J lost 0; bases outside the gene matches: 6. CDR3 nucleotide sequence: TGTGCCAGCAGTGAGGGACAGGGATCGAACTCCTACGAGCAGTACTTC. Protein sequence: CASSEGQGSNSYEQYF.

The chain uses TRBV9 and TRBJ1-4, with 7 nucleotides matching TRBD1. The CDR3 spans 16 residues. Trimming removed 3 bases from V and 0 bases from J; junction bases left unmatched: 5. CDR1 is SGDLS and CDR2 is YYNGEE in the germline V gene. CDR3 coding DNA: TGTGCCAGCAGCGCCGGGACAGTTACAACTAATGAAAAACTGTTTTTT. It specifies CASSAGTVTTNEKLFF.

The chain is built from TRBV28 and TRBJ1-1; D is ambiguous. The CDR3 loop spans 14 amino acids. The V gene's germline CDR1 is MDHEN and CDR2 SYDVKM. The V end was cut by 8 bases, the J end by 2 bases, with 15 bases between. The CDR3 nucleotides read TGTGCCAGCTGGAGTAGGGATCTAAACACTGAAGCTTTCTTT. Translation: CASWSRDLNTEAFF.

The CDR3 DNA follows: TGTGCCAGCAGAAGGGACCTCGAGGGGACCCAGTACTTC. Protein: CASRRDLEGTQYF. The rearrangement links TRBV28 to TRBJ2-5; D is possibly TRBD1 or TRBD2 (5 bases each). Deletions cut 6 bases from V and 7 bases from J, with 15 bases between. The CDR3 contains 13 residues. Germline loops: CDR1 MDHEN, CDR2 SYDVKM. The full variable domain, its missing parts supplied by reference TRBV28 and TRBJ2-5, is DVKVTQSSRYLVKRTGEKVFLECVQDMDHENMFWYRQDPGLGLRLIYFSYDVKMKEKGDIPEGYSVSREKKERFSLILESASTNQTSMYLCASRRDLEGTQYFGPGTRLLVL.

The chain combines TRBV28 with TRBJ2-7, with TRBD2 matching 12 bases. This CDR3 spans 18 amino acids. Trimming took 4 bases from V and 0 from J; bases not matched to a gene: 10. The germline V gene has CDR1 MDHEN and CDR2 SYDVKM. CDR3 coding DNA: TGTGCCAGCAGTTGGGCTAGCGGGAGGGAAACCTACTCCTACGAGCAGTACTTC. This codes for CASSWASGRETYSYEQYF.

The chain has TRBV6-5 and TRBJ1-1; TRBD1 is a possible D gene (6 bases). Germline V gene data show CDR1 as MNHEY and CDR2 as SVGAGI. The length of the CDR3 is 15 residues. V lost 0 bases and J 4 bases, leaving 12 bases between the germline ends. Here the CDR3 DNA reads TGTGCCAGCAGTTACTCATTGGGGGCGTTCACTGAAGCTTTCTTT. Protein sequence: CASSYSLGAFTEAFF.

This chain links TRBV28 with TRBJ2-7; D not resolved. Deletions cut 6 bases from V and 1 base from J, with 16 bases between. Germline CDR1 is MDHEN and CDR2 is SYDVKM. The CDR3 sequence is 15 residues long. The CDR3 region is CASSRPVYQSYEQYF. The CDR3 coding sequence is TGTGCCAGCAGCCGACCAGTGTACCAATCCTACGAGCAGTACTTC.

The rearrangement joins TRBV4-3 to TRBJ2-2; 9 bases fit TRBD2. Looked up from germline, CDR1 is LGHNA and CDR2 is YSLEER. The length of the CDR3 is 18 residues. V shed 0 bases, J shed 6 bases, and the junction held 11 bases outside the gene matches. CDR3 DNA: TGCGCCAGCAGCCAAGATTGGGCAGCGGGAGGTTCTGCCGGGGAGCTGTTTTTT. This codes for CASSQDWAAGGSAGELFF.

This chain joins TRBV6-5 and TRBJ2-1; TRBD2 aligns across 7 bases. Unmatched junction bases numbered 8, after V lost 0 bases and J lost 6 bases. Germline loops: CDR1 MNHEY, CDR2 SVGAGI. This CDR3 contains 16 residues. The CDR3 here is CASSYSGRELFNEQFF. For the CDR3, the DNA is TGTGCCAGCAGTTACTCTGGGCGGGAGTTATTCAATGAGCAGTTCTTC.

The chain uses TRBV7-2 and TRBJ2-5; D uncertain. The CDR3 extends over 14 amino acids. CDR1 SGHTA and CDR2 FQGNSA come from the germline V gene. Trimming left V 5 bases short and J 2 bases short, with 12 bases between. CDR3 sequence reads: CASSTRTRQETQYF. The CDR3 coding sequence is TGTGCCAGCAGCACGAGGACCCGACAAGAGACCCAGTACTTC.